One and the same sample provided the 8 T cell receptor beta chains below, sequenced in a study of T cells in Graves' hyperthyroidism and ophthalmopathy. What was amplified from RNA transcripts were TCR beta CDR3 regions. A set of HTBI primers served as the primers for a first-round RT-PCR of the TCR CDR3. TCRdb fed the multiplex PCR reads into MiXCR, producing one record per CDR3 protein. There are about 590,000 distinct CDR3 sequences in the sample; around 14% occur only once, and under 7.5% lies in the top ten. Sample: blood. Receptors originate from a woman aged 25 to 39 with Graves' hyperthyroidism.

This clonotype was detected a few times. The genes are TRBV29-1 and TRBJ2-1; TRBD2 agrees at 10 bases. Germline CDR1 SQVTM, CDR2 ANQGSEA. CDR3 length equals 13 residues. CDR3 residues: CSLRERGGNEQFF. The CDR3 DNA reads as TGCAGTCTCAGGGAGCGGGGGGGGAATGAGCAGTTCTTC.

This sequence joins TRBV6-1 and TRBJ2-3, with 12 bases lining up with TRBD2. With V trimmed by 10 bases and J by 0 bases, 8 bases remained unmatched. The germline gives CDR1 MNHNS, CDR2 SASEGT. The length of the CDR3 is 16 residues. The CDR3 DNA reads as TGTGCCACCCTACTAGCGGGAGGCTCTAGCACAGATACGCAGTATTTT. Amino acids: CATLLAGGSSTDTQYF.

The gene calls are TRBV6-1 and TRBJ2-5; TRBD2 matches at 11 bases. The ends lost 4 bases at V and 7 bases at J; junction bases unmatched: 8. This CDR3 contains 15 residues. Germline CDR1 reads MNHNS; CDR2 reads SASEGT. The CDR3 DNA reads TGTGCCAGCAGTGCCGGGACTAGCGGTCCGGGGACCCAGTACTTC. It yields the protein CASSAGTSGPGTQYF.

Worth noting for this clonotype: This could be a read error, since a much larger clone is one nucleotide away. The genes are TRBV20-1 and TRBJ2-7; D may match TRBD1 or TRBD2 (5 bases each). The CDR3 consists of 15 residues. Looked up from germline, CDR1 is DFQATT and CDR2 is SNEGSKA (reference sequence). The CDR3: CIARDPQGASYEQYF. The CDR3 DNA sequence: TGCATTGCTAGAGATCCCCAGGGAGCCTCCTACGAGCAGTACTTC.

The chain couples TRBV5-5 to TRBJ2-1; D is undetermined. Trimming shortened V by 0 bases and J by 10 bases, and 17 bases separated the two germline ends. This CDR3 region has 15 residues. The V gene's germline CDR1 is SGHKS and CDR2 YYEKEE (reference sequence). CDR3 DNA: TGTGCCAGCAGCTTGGAAGATGTTAGTGTGTCGGAGCAGTTCTTC. Its translation: CASSLEDVSVSEQFF.

The V and J genes are TRBV4-1 and TRBJ2-7, with no clear D. In germline, CDR1 is MGHRA, CDR2 YSYEKL. This CDR3 has 14 residues. V lost 5 bases and J lost 3, with 14 bases in between. DNA of the CDR3: TGCGCCAGCAGCGCCGCCGCTACCCACTACGAGCAGTACTTC. Residues: CASSAAATHYEQYF.

There are many counts of this clonotype. The rearrangement links TRBV20-1 to TRBJ2-1; 9 positions match TRBD2. The CDR3 is 14 amino acids. V lost 5 bases and J lost 4; bases outside the gene matches: 6. Germline CDR1 and CDR2: DFQATT and SNEGSKA (reference sequence). CDR3 DNA sequence: TGCAGTGCTTTAGCGGGAGACACGTACAATGAGCAGTTCTTC. Translating it yields CSALAGDTYNEQFF.

J is TRBJ2-1 and V is TRBV20-1; 7 nucleotides match TRBD2. Germline CDR1 DFQATT, CDR2 SNEGSKA (reference sequence). With 2 bases clipped from V and 4 bases from J, the junction kept 8 bases outside the gene matches. This CDR3 has 15 amino acids. The CDR3 loop reads CSARTPGTNYNEQFF. As DNA, the CDR3 is TGCAGTGCTAGAACTCCCGGGACTAATTACAATGAGCAGTTCTTC.